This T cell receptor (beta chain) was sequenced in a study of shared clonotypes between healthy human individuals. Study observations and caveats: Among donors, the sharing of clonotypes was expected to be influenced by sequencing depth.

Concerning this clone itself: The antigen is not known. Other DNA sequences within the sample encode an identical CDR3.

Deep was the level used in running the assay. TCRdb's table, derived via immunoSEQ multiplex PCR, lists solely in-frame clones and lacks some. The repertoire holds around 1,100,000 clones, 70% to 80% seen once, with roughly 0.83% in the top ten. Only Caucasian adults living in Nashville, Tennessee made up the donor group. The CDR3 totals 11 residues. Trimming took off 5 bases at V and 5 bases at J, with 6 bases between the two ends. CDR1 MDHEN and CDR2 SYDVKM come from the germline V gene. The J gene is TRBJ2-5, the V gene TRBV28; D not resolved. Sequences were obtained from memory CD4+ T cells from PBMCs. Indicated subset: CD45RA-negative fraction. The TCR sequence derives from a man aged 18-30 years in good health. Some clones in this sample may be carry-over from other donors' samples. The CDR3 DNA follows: TGTGCCAGCAGTCTGGGTGAGACCCAGTACTTC. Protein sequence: CASSLGETQYF. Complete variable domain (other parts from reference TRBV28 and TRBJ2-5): DVKVTQSSRYLVKRTGEKVFLECVQDMDHENMFWYRQDPGLGLRLIYFSYDVKMKEKGDIPEGYSVSREKKERFSLILESASTNQTSMYLCASSLGETQYFGPGTRLLVL.